The text below deals with one T cell receptor (beta chain). The target antigen is unknown. Trimming cost V 4 bases and J 2 bases, with 14 bases left between them. The V gene's germline CDR1 is ENHRY and CDR2 SYGVKD. This CDR3 comprises 15 residues. This entry comes from a study of T cells in localized non-small cell lung cancer. Overall study results and limits: In uninvolved adjacent lung, T cell clonality reached its highest value, exceeding tumor.

TCRdb keeps only in-frame clones here, not all; method: immunoSEQ multiplex PCR. The sample yields tens of thousands of clones, over 75% seen once. The chain links TRBV10-3 to TRBJ2-5; perhaps TRBD1 as D (6 bases). The sequenced sample was peripheral blood, obtained before any cancer treatment. This sequence was found in a woman aged 35-75 years with stage I lung adenocarcinoma. CDR3 region: CAISAPDSRQETQYF. The CDR3 DNA reads TGTGCCATCAGTGCCCCGGACAGCAGACAAGAGACCCAGTACTTC.